Sequencing of this TCR beta chain was carried out in a study of T cell responses to AZD1222 COVID-19 vaccine. General study findings and limits: Distributed over spike, vaccine-associated CD4 TCRs predominated at 160-218 and 743-854. The study identified only a handful of AZD1222 recipients as seropositive at baseline. Unmutated variant regions are reportedly the target of nearly half of TCRs that are spike-specific.

TCRdb's table, derived via immunoSEQ multiplex PCR, lists solely in-frame clones and lacks some. The table has about 200,000 clones, around 94% seen once. With regard to this clone: Its antigen remains unknown.

The CDR3 runs to 13 residues. From germline, CDR1 is LNHDA and CDR2 SQIVND (reference sequence). Trimming shortened V by 5 bases and J by 7 bases, and 14 bases separated the two germline ends. This specimen was peripheral blood, taken 28 days after the second dose of the MenACWY control vaccine. The J gene is TRBJ1-1, the V gene TRBV19, with D possibly matching TRBD1 (6 bases). The sequence was obtained from an adult who received the MenACWY meningococcal vaccine as a control. CDR3 in amino acids: CASSPRTELEAFF. The CDR3 coding sequence is TGTGCCAGTAGTCCTCGGACAGAACTTGAAGCTTTCTTT.